This is a list of T cell receptor beta chains from one sample in a study of T cell responses to AZD1222 COVID-19 vaccine. TCRdb keeps only in-frame clones here, not all; method: immunoSEQ multiplex PCR. Of fewer than 110,000 clones in the sample, less than 95% were seen once. Source: peripheral blood, taken on day 0 of AZD1222 vaccination. These receptors originate from an adult in good health. CDR3s include the opening cysteine and the closing phenylalanine or tryptophan. D genes are given only for firm matches. Only part of the rows carry a size: once, few, many, or a class if the clone is expanded.

abundance | d_gene | j_gene | v_gene | len | CDR3aa | CDR3nt
- | - | TRBJ2-7 | TRBV19 | 15 | CASSIGSTGGYEQYF | TGTGCCAGTAGTATCGGTTCAACCGGCGGGTACGAGCAGTACTTC
- | - | TRBJ1-3 | TRBV5-4 | 12 | CASSLWGNTIYF | TGTGCCAGCAGCTTATGGGGAAACACCATATATTTT
- | TRBD1 | TRBJ1-6 | TRBV2 | 14 | CASSEGTGWSPLHF | TGTGCCAGCAGTGAAGGGACAGGGTGGTCACCCCTCCACTTT
- | - | TRBJ1-5 | TRBV28 | 14 | CASRDRLSNQPQHF | TGTGCCAGCAGAGACCGACTTAGCAATCAGCCCCAGCATTTT
- | TRBD1 | TRBJ2-7 | TRBV6-5 | 14 | CASGWTGVGYEQYF | TGTGCCAGCGGCTGGACAGGAGTGGGCTACGAGCAGTACTTC
- | - | TRBJ2-7 | TRBV28 | 15 | CASSSPQGPTPEQYF | TGTGCCAGCAGTTCCCCCCAGGGCCCCACCCCGGAGCAGTACTTC
- | TRBD2 | TRBJ2-4 | TRBV7-8 | 14 | CASSPSGALNIQYF | TGTGCCAGCAGCCCAAGCGGGGCTTTAAACATTCAGTACTTC
- | - | TRBJ2-3 | TRBV7-3 | 13 | CASSLTQRGTQYF | TGTGCCAGCAGCTTAACCCAGAGGGGGACGCAGTATTTT
- | - | TRBJ2-5 | TRBV5-1 | 11 | CASSSGETQYF | TGCGCCAGCAGCTCCGGGGAGACCCAGTACTTC
- | - | TRBJ2-7 | TRBV14 | 14 | CASSQQGMRGEQYF | TGTGCCAGCAGCCAACAGGGTATGCGTGGCGAGCAGTACTTC
- | - | TRBJ1-6 | TRBV5-1 | 14 | CASSAGVLDSPLHF | TGCGCCAGCAGCGCAGGGGTTTTGGATTCACCCCTCCACTTT
- | - | TRBJ1-4 | TRBV5-6 | 16 | CASSFNVGGRAEKLFF | TGTGCCAGCAGCTTTAATGTCGGTGGTAGAGCTGAAAAACTGTTTTTT
- | - | TRBJ2-1 | TRBV19 | 12 | CASSIGDNEQFF | TGTGCCAGTAGTATTGGAGACAATGAGCAGTTCTTC
- | - | TRBJ1-1 | TRBV7-2 | 13 | CASSLEGVTEAFF | TGTGCCAGCAGCCTGGAGGGGGTTACTGAAGCTTTCTTT
- | - | TRBJ2-7 | TRBV19 | 16 | CASSILSQDGGTQQYF | TGTGCCAGTAGTATCCTGAGCCAGGACGGGGGTACGCAGCAGTACTTC
- | TRBD2 | TRBJ2-2 | TRBV9 | 17 | CASSSGGGTVNTGELFF | TGTGCCAGCAGCTCCGGGGGAGGGACGGTGAACACCGGGGAGCTGTTTTTT
- | TRBD2 | TRBJ2-1 | TRBV30 | 15 | CAWNRGGAFMNEQFF | TGTGCCTGGAATCGCGGGGGGGCCTTTATGAATGAGCAGTTCTTC
once | - | TRBJ1-5 | TRBV10-3 | 13 | CATTRALDQPQHF | TGTGCCACGACCAGGGCTTTAGATCAGCCCCAGCATTTT
once | - | TRBJ1-6 | TRBV3-1/TRBV3-2 | 15 | CASSQAGVRNSPLHF | TGTGCCAGCAGCCAAGCGGGGGTGCGGAATTCACCCCTCCACTTT
- | - | TRBJ1-1 | TRBV30 | 12 | CALEPLNTEAFF | TGTGCCCTGGAGCCTCTGAACACTGAAGCTTTCTTT
- | - | TRBJ1-3 | TRBV7-6 | 18 | CASSLVVWQPSSGNTIYF | TGTGCCAGCAGCTTAGTGGTCTGGCAGCCGAGCTCTGGAAACACCATATATTTT
- | - | TRBJ1-2 | TRBV20-1 | 12 | CSASEGESGYTF | TGCAGTGCTAGTGAAGGGGAATCTGGCTACACCTTC
- | - | TRBJ1-3 | TRBV2 | 16 | CASSEAPIYSGNTIYF | TGTGCCAGCAGTGAAGCGCCCATCTACTCTGGAAACACCATATATTTT
- | TRBD1 | TRBJ2-2 | TRBV28 | 23 | CASNFLGGPWTGEKRANTGELFF | TGTGCCAGCAACTTCCTGGGGGGCCCTTGGACAGGGGAAAAAAGGGCGAACACCGGGGAGCTGTTTTTT
- | - | TRBJ2-7 | TRBV7-9 | 11 | CASSAYREQYF | TGTGCCAGCAGCGCGTACCGGGAGCAGTACTTC
- | - | TRBJ1-2 | TRBV3-1/TRBV3-2 | 15 | CASSRQGPLNYGYTF | TGTGCCAGCAGCCGGCAGGGCCCTCTCAACTATGGCTACACCTTC
- | - | TRBJ1-2 | TRBV6-1 | 13 | CASSEHWNYGYTF | TGTGCCAGCAGTGAACATTGGAACTATGGCTACACCTTC
few | TRBD2 | TRBJ2-5 | TRBV2 | 15 | CASSFERGGRETQYF | TGTGCCAGCAGTTTTGAGCGGGGGGGCCGGGAGACCCAGTACTTC
once | - | TRBJ1-1 | TRBV7-2 | 14 | CASTPRRGNTEAFF | TGTGCCAGCACTCCCCGGCGAGGGAACACTGAAGCTTTCTTT
- | - | TRBJ2-3 | TRBV5-1 | 17 | CASSFKTVMGGTDTQYF | TGCGCCAGCAGCTTTAAGACGGTGATGGGCGGCACAGATACGCAGTATTTT
- | - | TRBJ1-2 | TRBV11-3 | 11 | CASSLVYGYTF | TGTGCCAGCAGCTTGGTCTATGGCTACACCTTC
- | - | TRBJ2-3 | TRBV2 | 9 | CASRDTQYF | TGTGCCAGCAGGGATACGCAGTATTTT
- | - | TRBJ1-6 | TRBV27 | 12 | CASSPLNSPLHF | TGTGCCAGCAGTCCACTTAATTCACCCCTCCACTTT
- | TRBD1 | TRBJ1-6 | TRBV7-8 | 17 | CASSLGVPGQGNSPLHF | TGTGCCAGCAGCTTAGGGGTACCGGGACAGGGTAATTCACCCCTCCACTTT
once | - | TRBJ2-7 | TRBV20-1 | 11 | CSARGAGEQYF | TGCAGTGCTAGAGGGGCGGGCGAGCAGTACTTC
- | - | TRBJ1-5 | TRBV19 | 15 | CASRRGVNGNQPQHF | TGTGCCAGTCGACGAGGGGTAAACGGCAATCAGCCCCAGCATTTT
- | TRBD1 | TRBJ1-3 | TRBV28 | 15 | CASSGRDRAGNTIYF | TGTGCCAGCAGCGGTCGGGACAGGGCTGGAAACACCATATATTTT
- | TRBD1 | TRBJ1-6 | TRBV5-1 | 15 | CASSWTGGKNSPLHF | TGCGCCAGCAGCTGGACAGGGGGTAAGAATTCACCCCTCCACTTT
- | TRBD1 | TRBJ2-7 | TRBV9 | 17 | CASSPRPGTGGSYEQYF | TGTGCCAGCAGCCCCAGACCCGGGACAGGGGGCTCCTACGAGCAGTACTTC
- | - | TRBJ2-7 | TRBV30 | 13 | CAWSVGGSYEQYF | TGTGCCTGGAGTGTCGGGGGCTCCTACGAGCAGTACTTC
- | - | TRBJ2-7 | TRBV30 | 12 | CAWSLGRYEQYF | TGTGCCTGGAGTCTCGGCCGATACGAGCAGTACTTC